This TCR beta chain comes out of a study of chemoradiotherapy in HPV16-positive cancers. V lost 5 bases and J 14 bases, leaving 16 bases between the germline ends. The CDR3 extends over 12 amino acids. CDR1 is MDHEN, CDR2 SYDVKM, per germline. The data were produced by immunoSEQ multiplex PCR, yet TCRdb's version contains in-frame clones alone and is incomplete. Of some 8,900 clones detected, roughly 80% appear once; the ten largest clones hold more than 8%. This sequence originates from a human donor with HPV-associated anogenital cancer. Collection took place from a patient who underwent chemoradiotherapy. The chain employs TRBV28 and TRBJ2-1; D gene uncertain. The CDR3 loop reads CASSPPGPAKFF. The CDR3 nucleotides read TGTGCCAGCAGTCCTCCCGGCCCCGCAAAGTTCTTC.